A selection of T cell receptor beta chains follows, all from one sample in a study of T-cell reconstitution after alpha-beta-depleted transplantation in children. One entry per CDR3 protein results from TCRdb running MiXCR on the PCR reads. The repertoire consists of about 980,000 distinct CDR3 sequences, with about 26% occurring once and the leading ten covering roughly 27%. The sample in question was PBMCs, mostly from graft donor cells, obtained 360 days after TCRalphabeta/CD19-depleted stem cell transplant. The receptors originated from a boy under two years old who had a stem cell transplant for SCID, so the T cells may come from the graft donor. Both conserved end residues are part of each CDR3. The order of the fields is V gene, J gene, D gene, clone size, CDR3 protein, CDR3 DNA. The D gene is left open where the match is weak. For some rows the clone size is stated as once, few or many, or as a class when expanded; others skip it.

V: TRBV5-1; J: TRBJ2-5; D: -; size: -; CDR3: CASSLDPGARPETQYF; DNA: TGCGCCAGCAGCTTGGATCCGGGAGCCAGGCCAGAGACCCAGTACTTC
V: TRBV10-3; J: TRBJ2-3; D: -; size: few; CDR3: CAIRGPGGGDTQYF; DNA: TGTGCCATCAGGGGCCCGGGGGGCGGCGATACGCAGTATTTT
V: TRBV5-1; J: TRBJ2-3; D: TRBD1; size: -; CDR3: CASSALRGHGFTDTQYF; DNA: TGCGCCAGCAGCGCTCTCAGGGGGCACGGATTCACAGATACGCAGTATTTT
V: TRBV4-1; J: TRBJ2-1; D: TRBD2; size: -; CDR3: CASSQEDASGGYNEQFF; DNA: TGCGCCAGCAGCCAAGAGGACGCCAGCGGGGGGTACAATGAGCAGTTCTTC
V: TRBV21-1; J: TRBJ1-4; D: -; size: many; CDR3: CASSNGRGLLHEKLFF; DNA: TGTGCCAGCAGCAATGGCAGGGGGCTTCTCCATGAAAAACTGTTTTTT
V: TRBV5-1; J: TRBJ1-1; D: TRBD1; size: -; CDR3: CASSLETGRPLMNTEAFF; DNA: TGCGCCAGCAGCCTGGAGACAGGGAGGCCCCTAATGAACACTGAAGCTTTCTTT
V: TRBV25-1; J: TRBJ1-2; D: TRBD1; size: -; CDR3: CASSITTGGKGYTF; DNA: TGTGCCAGCAGTATAACTACAGGGGGCAAGGGCTACACCTTC
V: TRBV5-1; J: TRBJ2-4; D: -; size: -; CDR3: CASSLRSDILNIQYF; DNA: TGCGCCAGCAGCCTTCGCTCCGACATTCTAAACATTCAGTACTTC
V: TRBV5-1; J: TRBJ2-1; D: -; size: -; CDR3: CASSSGDVSYNEQFF; DNA: TGCGCCAGCAGCTCTGGGGACGTCTCCTACAATGAGCAGTTCTTC
V: TRBV7-6; J: TRBJ2-1; D: -; size: -; CDR3: CASSLSLKGPISNEQFF; DNA: TGTGCCAGCAGCTTATCACTTAAGGGGCCGATTTCTAATGAGCAGTTCTTC
V: TRBV4-1; J: TRBJ2-1; D: -; size: few; CDR3: CASSQGGREFF; DNA: TGCGCCAGCAGCCAAGGAGGGCGTGAGTTCTTC
V: TRBV4-3; J: TRBJ2-1; D: -; size: -; CDR3: CASSQGEGWTNEQFF; DNA: TGCGCCAGCAGCCAAGGCGAGGGCTGGACCAATGAGCAGTTCTTC
V: TRBV12-3/TRBV12-4; J: TRBJ2-2; D: -; size: few; CDR3: CASSGEAGELFF; DNA: TGTGCCAGCAGTGGCGAGGCCGGGGAGCTGTTTTTT
V: TRBV29-1; J: TRBJ2-7; D: TRBD2; size: few; CDR3: CSVVEALAGSYSYEQYF; DNA: TGCAGCGTTGTGGAAGCGCTAGCGGGGTCCTACTCCTACGAGCAGTACTTC
V: TRBV2; J: TRBJ2-1; D: TRBD2; size: few; CDR3: CASMKTSGAAGEQFF; DNA: TGTGCCAGCATGAAGACTAGCGGGGCGGCGGGTGAGCAGTTCTTC
V: TRBV20-1; J: TRBJ1-3; D: -; size: -; CDR3: CSASFDHRSGNTIYF; DNA: TGCAGTGCTAGTTTCGACCATCGATCTGGAAACACCATATATTTT
V: TRBV3-1; J: TRBJ1-6; D: -; size: few; CDR3: CASSQWRVGALHF; DNA: TGTGCCAGCAGCCAATGGAGAGTAGGCGCCCTCCACTTT
V: TRBV6-2/TRBV6-3; J: TRBJ2-1; D: -; size: few; CDR3: CASSPFLASPAYNEQFF; DNA: TGTGCCAGCAGTCCTTTCCTAGCGAGCCCTGCCTACAATGAGCAGTTCTTC
V: TRBV9; J: TRBJ2-7; D: -; size: -; CDR3: CASSVEWGEQYF; DNA: TGTGCCAGCAGCGTAGAGTGGGGCGAGCAGTACTTC
V: TRBV5-1; J: TRBJ1-1; D: TRBD1; size: -; CDR3: CASSSGGQPNTEAFF; DNA: TGCGCCAGCAGCTCGGGGGGACAGCCGAACACTGAAGCTTTCTTT
V: TRBV7-9; J: TRBJ2-1; D: -; size: -; CDR3: CASSLEGLANLQFF; DNA: TGTGCCAGCAGCTTAGAGGGACTGGCAAACCTGCAGTTCTTC
V: TRBV7-7; J: TRBJ2-2; D: TRBD1; size: few; CDR3: CASSFGTGGRELFF; DNA: TGTGCCAGCAGCTTCGGGACAGGGGGAAGGGAGCTGTTTTTT
V: TRBV20-1; J: TRBJ2-7; D: TRBD1; size: -; CDR3: CSAYGTAAYEQYF; DNA: TGCAGTGCATACGGGACAGCCGCTTACGAGCAGTACTTC
V: TRBV7-9; J: TRBJ2-2; D: TRBD2; size: many; CDR3: CASSFTTSGGVPGELFF; DNA: TGTGCCAGCAGCTTTACGACTAGCGGGGGTGTCCCCGGGGAGCTGTTTTTT
V: TRBV3-1; J: TRBJ2-7; D: -; size: -; CDR3: CASSVGIRYEQYF; DNA: TGTGCCAGCAGCGTCGGAATACGGTACGAGCAGTACTTC
V: TRBV12-3/TRBV12-4; J: TRBJ2-3; D: -; size: few; CDR3: CASTRSGARSSADTQYF; DNA: TGTGCCAGCACCCGGTCGGGTGCTAGGAGTAGTGCAGATACGCAGTATTTT
V: TRBV2; J: TRBJ2-1; D: -; size: -; CDR3: CASSGFESLSSYNEQFF; DNA: TGTGCCAGCAGTGGGTTTGAAAGTTTGAGCTCCTACAATGAGCAGTTCTTC
V: TRBV6-5; J: TRBJ1-5; D: -; size: few; CDR3: CASSYSGDLDQPQHF; DNA: TGTGCCAGCAGTTACTCAGGGGACCTAGACCAGCCCCAGCATTTT
V: TRBV9; J: TRBJ1-3; D: -; size: -; CDR3: CASSPPGRESGNTIYF; DNA: TGTGCCAGCAGCCCCCCGGGCAGGGAATCTGGAAACACCATATATTTT
V: TRBV7-9; J: TRBJ2-5; D: -; size: -; CDR3: CASTARDIQETQYF; DNA: TGTGCCAGCACCGCAAGGGATATCCAAGAGACCCAGTACTTC
V: TRBV5-1; J: TRBJ2-1; D: -; size: many; CDR3: CASSLAYNEQFF; DNA: TGTGCCAGCAGCTTAGCCTACAATGAGCAGTTCTTC
V: TRBV5-1; J: TRBJ1-4; D: -; size: few; CDR3: CASSLDRRVEKLFF; DNA: TGCGCCAGCAGCTTGGACAGGCGAGTTGAAAAACTGTTTTTT
V: TRBV12-3/TRBV12-4; J: TRBJ2-3; D: -; size: few; CDR3: CASSLGALTDTQYF; DNA: TGTGCCAGCAGTTTAGGGGCACTCACAGATACGCAGTATTTT
V: TRBV19; J: TRBJ2-4; D: TRBD1; size: few; CDR3: CASSQPRGPKNIQYF; DNA: TGTGCCAGTAGTCAGCCAAGGGGGCCGAAAAACATTCAGTACTTC
V: TRBV4-2; J: TRBJ2-5; D: TRBD2; size: few; CDR3: CASSWWDYSQETQYF; DNA: TGTGCCAGCAGTTGGTGGGACTACTCCCAAGAGACCCAGTACTTC
V: TRBV3-1; J: TRBJ2-5; D: -; size: few; CDR3: CASSQDLPNGARQETQYF; DNA: TGTGCCAGCAGCCAAGATCTCCCCAATGGGGCACGCCAAGAGACCCAGTACTTC
V: TRBV20-1; J: TRBJ2-2; D: -; size: few; CDR3: CSARGGTSVKGRVGGELFF; DNA: TGCAGTGCTCGGGGTGGGACGTCGGTCAAAGGTCGTGTCGGCGGGGAGCTGTTTTTT
V: TRBV20-1; J: TRBJ2-2; D: TRBD2; size: -; CDR3: CSARTSGYTGELFF; DNA: TGCAGTGCTAGGACTAGCGGATACACCGGGGAGCTGTTTTTT
V: TRBV12-3/TRBV12-4; J: TRBJ1-1; D: -; size: once; CDR3: CASSPNPETGNTEAFF; DNA: TGTGCCAGCAGTCCGAATCCTGAAACAGGGAACACTGAAGCTTTCTTT
V: TRBV20-1; J: TRBJ2-7; D: -; size: few; CDR3: CSARPGGLGKQYF; DNA: TGCAGTGCTAGGCCAGGTGGACTGGGGAAGCAGTACTTC
V: TRBV24-1; J: TRBJ2-2; D: -; size: few; CDR3: CATSDLGPDTGELFF; DNA: TGTGCCACCAGTGACCTCGGCCCCGACACCGGGGAGCTGTTTTTT
V: TRBV20-1; J: TRBJ1-5; D: -; size: -; CDR3: CSASLSETSNQPQHF; DNA: TGCAGTGCTAGTTTATCGGAGACCAGCAATCAGCCCCAGCATTTT
V: TRBV2; J: TRBJ2-5; D: -; size: once; CDR3: CASKNHLRKETQYF; DNA: TGTGCCAGCAAGAACCACCTGAGGAAAGAGACCCAGTACTTC